This entry lists 8 T cell receptor beta chains sequenced from one sample in a study of T cell clonality in common variable immunodeficiency. These receptors have no known antigen. Clones were read by immunoSEQ multiplex PCR, and TCRdb kept only the in-frame ones, dropping some. The table lists about 34,000 clones, with no singletons. Findings and caveats of the study: Reportedly, TCR beta sequences from common variable immunodeficiency showed fewer deletions and N-nucleotide insertions.

The sample was peripheral blood mononuclear cells. The source is a human donor with common variable immunodeficiency.

The sample holds many counts of this clone. CDR3 DNA, as far as it was read: TGCGCCAGCAGCTCGAGCGGGTACACCGGGGAG. Translated, it gives CASSSSGYTGE. The entire CDR3 protein reads CASSSSGYTGELFF. J is TRBJ2-2 and V is TRBV5-1; weak D call: TRBD2 (6 bases). The read is 3 residues too short to cover the CDR3 end, so that end is filled in from the germline J gene. The V end lost 3 bases, the J end lost 3 bases, and 9 bases lay between the germline ends. The CDR3 is 14 amino acids. Germline loops: CDR1 SGHRS, CDR2 YFSETQ. The full variable domain, its missing parts supplied by reference TRBV5-1 and TRBJ2-2, is KAGVTQTPRYLIKTRGQQVTLSCSPISGHRSVSWYQQTPGQGLQFLFEYFSETQRNKGNFPGRFSGRQFSNSRSEMNVSTLELGDSALYLCASSSSGYTGELFFGEGSRLTVL.

The sample holds many counts of this clone. The CDR3 extends 3 residues past the end of the read, so its final part is completed from the germline J gene. V and J are TRBV6-2 or TRBV6-3 and TRBJ2-7, with D maybe TRBD1 (6 bases). The CDR3 is 14 residues long. Germline V gives CDR1 MNHEY, CDR2 SVGEGT. Trimming took off 7 bases at V and 0 bases at J, with 13 bases between the two ends. The DNA read from the CDR3 is TGTGCCAGCACCGGTACAGGGAGCTCCTACGAG. Translated, it gives CASTGTGSSYE. The full CDR3 protein reads CASTGTGSSYEQYF.

Ten or more counts support this clone. The CDR3 loop is CSARVAGGNQETQYF. The sequenced CDR3 bases are TGCAGTGCTAGAGTGGCGGGAGGGAATCAAGAGACC. The chain uses TRBV20-1 and TRBJ2-5, with TRBD2 matching over 9 bases. The read is 3 residues too short to cover the CDR3 end, so that end is filled in from the germline J gene. V lost 1 base to trimming and J lost 2 bases; unmatched junction nucleotides: 5. The germline CDR1 and CDR2 sequences are DFQATT and SNEGSKA (reference sequence). CDR3 length equals 15 residues.

Ten or more counts support this clone. The read is 3 residues too short to cover the CDR3 end, so that end is filled in from the germline J gene. The V gene is TRBV28, the J gene TRBJ2-3; D uncertain. There are 13 residues in the CDR3. Germline values: CDR1 MDHEN, CDR2 SYDVKM. V was cut by 6 bases and J by 0 bases, with 7 bases left in between. CDR3 DNA, as far as it was read: TGTGCCAGCAGAGAAGCTAGCACAGATACG. This gives the protein CASREASTDT. The entire CDR3 is CASREASTDTQYF.

This clone showed up many times. CDR3 amino acids: CASSPLGRGRETQYF. CDR3 DNA, as far as it was read: TGTGCCAGCTCACCACTTGGCAGGGGGCGGGAGACC. The genes are TRBV18 and TRBJ2-5; TRBD1 aligns across 8 bases. The DNA ends 3 residues before the CDR3 does, and the rest of the CDR3 is filled in from the germline J gene. CDR1 and CDR2 (germline): KGHSH, LQKENI. This CDR3 has 15 residues. The junction had 6 bases not matched to a gene; V was cut back by 1 base and J by 5 bases. Full variable domain (missing parts from reference TRBV18 and TRBJ2-5): NAGVMQNPRHLVRRRGQEARLRCSPMKGHSHVYWYRQLPEEGLKFMVYLQKENIIDESGMPKERFSAEFPKEGPSILRIQQVVRGDSAAYFCASSPLGRGRETQYFGPGTRLLVL.

This clone appeared many times. The missing CDR3 end, 3 residues past where the read stops, is filled in from the germline J gene. The V and J genes are TRBV19 and TRBJ2-7; 9 bases map to TRBD1. Germline lookup yields CDR1 LNHDA and CDR2 SQIVND (reference sequence). The CDR3 is 14 amino acids. V was pared by 3 bases and J by 4 bases, with 4 bases of the junction left unmatched. CDR3 residues: CASSMTGQGYEQYF. Partial CDR3 DNA: TGTGCCAGTAGTATGACGGGACAGGGTTACGAG.

This clone was seen ten or more times. The read is 3 residues too short to cover the CDR3 end, so that end is filled in from the germline J gene. The V and J genes are TRBV20-1 and TRBJ2-2, with 8 bases that match TRBD1. Germline lookup yields CDR1 DFQATT and CDR2 SNEGSKA (reference sequence). The CDR3 totals 17 residues. The V and J ends lost 0 bases and 2 bases, in that order; junction bases with no gene match: 8. The sequenced CDR3 bases are TGCAGTGCTAGAGATCCCCGGACAGGGCATAACACCGGGGAG. Protein: CSARDPRTGHNTGE. The whole CDR3 region reads CSARDPRTGHNTGELFF.

In this sample, this clone turned up many times. The observed sequence ends 3 residues before the CDR3 terminus, with the missing tail filled in from the germline J gene. The gene calls are TRBV28 and TRBJ2-7; perhaps TRBD2 as D (6 bases). Trimming removed 7 bases at V and 0 bases at J, with 13 bases between. The CDR3 extends over 14 amino acids. Per germline, CDR1 MDHEN and CDR2 SYDVKM. The chain's CDR3 is CASILRGSSYEQYF. The sequenced part of the CDR3 DNA is TGTGCCAGCATCCTCCGGGGGAGCTCCTACGAG.